These 6 T cell receptor beta chains came from one sample sequenced in a study of beta chain features in type 1 diabetes. What was sequenced were expressed TCRB transcripts, since all of the isolated RNA had been reverse transcribed. Assay: immunoSEQ multiplex PCR; the TCRdb copy retains only in-frame clones and omits some. The sample lists over 700,000 clones; about a sixth were seen once. Sequencing was carried out using naive CD4+ T cells from blood. These receptors were obtained from a woman between 18 and 30 years old in good health.

The chain couples TRBV5-1 to TRBJ2-5; D gene uncertain. The CDR3 covers 14 residues. Germline V gene sequence: CDR1 SGHRS, CDR2 YFSETQ. V dropped 0 bases and J dropped 4 bases, with 10 bases sitting between them. The CDR3 nucleotides read TGCGCCAGCAGCTTGGGCCGGGTCTTAGAGACCCAGTACTTC. Protein product: CASSLGRVLETQYF.

There are a few counts of this clone. This sequence joins TRBV7-3 and TRBJ2-1, with D unresolved. Per the germline V gene, CDR1 is SGHTA and CDR2 is FQGTGA. V lost 2 bases and J lost 10, with 12 bases in between. CDR3 size: 13 residues. CDR3 sequence reads: CASSLFVQSEQFF. DNA for the CDR3: TGTGCCAGCAGCTTATTCGTGCAGAGCGAGCAGTTCTTC.

This clone was seen a handful of times. The V gene is TRBV7-2, the J gene TRBJ1-2; D may be TRBD1 (5 bases). Germline CDR1 reads SGHTA; CDR2 reads FQGNSA. V lost 3 bases and J lost 3, with 8 bases in between. This CDR3 spans 13 amino acids. This CDR3 reads CASSFDSDYGYTF. As DNA, the CDR3 is TGTGCCAGCAGCTTCGACAGTGACTATGGCTACACCTTC.

The chain joins TRBV10-3 to TRBJ2-4; possibly TRBD1 for D (6 bases). The CDR3 is 13 residues long. Germline CDR1 is ENHRY and CDR2 is SYGVKD. Deletions cut 6 bases from V and 2 bases from J, with 8 bases between. The CDR3 region has the DNA TGTGCCATCAGCAGGGGTTCCAAAAACATTCAGTACTTC. It encodes CAISRGSKNIQYF.

Only one count was recorded for this clone. The J gene is TRBJ1-4, the V gene TRBV27; D remains unclear. Trimming took 2 bases from V and 10 from J, leaving 26 bases between them. This CDR3 has 18 residues. Germline CDR1 and CDR2: MNHEY and SMNVEV (reference sequence). The CDR3 loop is CASSLSPRLRAGEGKLFF. CDR3 sequence (DNA): TGTGCCAGCAGTTTAAGCCCTCGTCTGAGGGCCGGGGAGGGAAAACTGTTTTTT.

The sample holds a few counts of this clone. The gene calls are TRBV28 and TRBJ2-7; 9 bases are a match to TRBD1. Germline-derived CDR1 and CDR2 are MDHEN and SYDVKM. The CDR3 consists of 14 residues. After removal of 6 bases from V and 4 bases from J, the junction contained 7 bases not matched to a gene. The DNA for the CDR3 is TGTGCCAGCAGGGAACAGGGGGCTGTGTACGAGCAGTACTTC. It yields the protein CASREQGAVYEQYF. Together with reference TRBV28 and TRBJ2-7, the CDR3 gives the full variable domain: DVKVTQSSRYLVKRTGEKVFLECVQDMDHENMFWYRQDPGLGLRLIYFSYDVKMKEKGDIPEGYSVSREKKERFSLILESASTNQTSMYLCASREQGAVYEQYFGPGTRLTVT.